Reported below is one T cell receptor (beta chain). The antigen it recognizes is unknown. Qualities for individual bases were not recorded, and no much larger clone is one base off. These data belong to a study of cytotoxic CD8 clonotypes in ibrutinib-treated CLL (dated by TCRdb to the early 2020s). About the investigation overall: The cohort included roughly 15 treatment-naive and roughly 10 relapsed/refractory patients; about 18 were IGHV unmutated. Responses were partial in some 24 patients and complete in 2; after median approximately 69 months follow-up, roughly 14 stayed in remission and roughly twelve progressed. Samples at response were collected after a median of roughly twelve months of treatment, with a range of about 6 to 36 months. An average of roughly 270,000 productive templates and roughly 94,000 productive rearrangements was obtained per sample. Of the approximately 91 people in the trial, about 25 had longitudinal samples available. Cryopreserved peripheral blood mononuclear cells were obtained before treatment, at response, and at either sustained remission or disease progression. Every remission and progressive disease sample was obtained while ibrutinib was still being received by the patients.

On a MiSeq, deep resolution sequencing aimed for a depth between 1 in 1 million and 1 in 200,000 T cells, with each clonotype covered approximately 10x on average. The immunoSEQ hsTCRB Kit was used to generate the TCR beta libraries. Concerning the study's data processing: The data were analyzed with ImmunoSEQ Analyzer and ImmunoSEQ Data Assistant, and V, D and J gene assignments followed IMGT definitions. Clonality was computed as one minus normalized Shannon entropy of productive rearrangement frequencies, ranging from 0 to 1. Public clonotype analysis was restricted to overrepresented clonotypes comprising at least 0.05% of each patient's repertoire. Repertoires from around 13 age-matched healthy donors in immuneACCESS were used as clonality controls. TCRdb holds this immuneACCESS table with in-frame rearrangements only. Some clones are missing; in checked studies, unresolved V genes explain under half, and the rest has no known cause. D and trimming come from the DNA, and the V and J calls and clone size come from that table. This sample has 150,000 or so clones in its table, and roughly 80% of those were observed once. Of the sample, around 2% is held by the ten largest clones.

The intended sense of this specimen's time point label: about eleven months on ibrutinib. For TCR beta library preparation, approximately 2 micrograms of genomic DNA was extracted from cryopreserved PBMCs. High-throughput TCR beta sequencing was performed on longitudinal blood samples from CLL patients receiving ibrutinib monotherapy. Patients were enrolled in a phase 2 open-label single-center ibrutinib monotherapy trial. Overall study results and their limits: Sustained-remission and progressing patients did not have matched sampling times, and lymph node repertoires were not examined. Clonality increased at ibrutinib response, stayed stable in sustained remission, and fell back toward baseline at progression. Public clonotypes were found to be uncommon and were observed to contract or remain stable during treatment; the increase in clonality was shown to reflect expansion of private clonotypes at ibrutinib response. Baseline clonality exceeded that of age-matched healthy donors and correlated strongly with circulating CD8+ T-cell counts.

Via the germline V gene, CDR1 is KGHSH and CDR2 LQKENI. Ends trimmed: V by 5 bases, J by 7 bases; bases unmatched to a gene: 8. The CDR3 has 15 amino acids, counting the end cysteine and phenylalanine. Solely the CDR3 DNA is kept, with 45 bases framed from the first base. The sample was PBMCs, taken after 12 months of ibrutinib treatment. This TCR was sampled from a human donor with chronic lymphocytic leukemia. The chain links TRBV18 with TRBJ1-3; the central 10 bases match TRBD1. The CDR3: CASSAGQGVANTIYF. The nucleotides read TGTGCCAGCTCAGCCGGACAGGGGGTTGCGAACACCATATATTTT. Beyond the CDR3, the reference TRBV18 and TRBJ1-3 genes provide the residues; the full variable domain reads: NAGVMQNPRHLVRRRGQEARLRCSPMKGHSHVYWYRQLPEEGLKFMVYLQKENIIDESGMPKERFSAEFPKEGPSILRIQQVVRGDSAAYFCASSAGQGVANTIYFGEGSWLTVV.